Each of the 27 T cell receptor beta chains below was sequenced from the same sample in a study of blood T cell repertoires in COVID-19. Clones were read by immunoSEQ multiplex PCR, and TCRdb kept only the in-frame ones, dropping some. The sample yields roughly 79,000 clones, 82% seen once. Sequencing was carried out using peripheral blood. The receptor source for this set is a human donor in a cohort sampled during active COVID-19.

This chain joins TRBV19 and TRBJ1-5; D is possibly TRBD1 (5 bases). Germline loops: CDR1 LNHDA, CDR2 SQIVND (reference sequence). There are 14 residues in the CDR3. Trimming shortened V by 8 bases and J by 9 bases, and 20 bases separated the two germline ends. CDR3 protein: CASVWGGSEWPQHF. The CDR3 DNA is TGTGCCAGTGTTTGGGGGGGGAGCGAGTGGCCCCAGCATTTT. Combining the CDR3 with reference TRBV19 and TRBJ1-5 gives the whole variable domain DGGITQSPKYLFRKEGQNVTLSCEQNLNHDAMYWYRQDPGQGLRLIYYSQIVNDFQKGDIAEGYSVSREKKESFPLTVTSAQKNPTAFYLCASVWGGSEWPQHFGDGTRLSIL.

The chain is built from TRBV19 and TRBJ2-4, with 8 nucleotides matching TRBD1. The J segment lost 0 bases and the V segment lost 5 bases, leaving 12 bases of the junction unmatched. The CDR3 loop spans 18 amino acids. Germline V CDR1 and CDR2: LNHDA, SQIVND (reference sequence). CDR3 amino acids: CASSSTGTGVLAKNIQYF. The CDR3 nucleotides are TGTGCCAGTAGTTCCACCGGGACAGGAGTACTAGCCAAAAACATTCAGTACTTC.

The V and J genes are TRBV4-1 and TRBJ1-5, with D perhaps matching TRBD1 (5 bases). Germline V CDR1 and CDR2: MGHRA, YSYEKL. The CDR3 sequence is 15 residues long. Trimming pared 1 base from V and 6 bases from J, leaving 13 bases between. Here the CDR3 reads CASSQVPGRGQPQHF. DNA of the CDR3: TGCGCCAGCAGCCAAGTACCCGGGAGGGGTCAGCCCCAGCATTTT.

The rearrangement uses TRBV14 and TRBJ2-6; the D gene is possibly TRBD2 (7 bases). CDR1 is SGHDN, CDR2 FVKESK, per germline. The CDR3 runs 18 residues. The V and J ends lost 1 base and 0 bases respectively, with 13 bases between them. As DNA, the CDR3 is TGTGCCAGCAGCCAAGTAGGGGGGGCGTCCTCTGGGGCCAACGTCCTGACTTTC. Its translation is CASSQVGGASSGANVLTF.

The rearrangement links TRBV9 to TRBJ2-1, with 7 bases lining up with TRBD2. CDR1 is SGDLS, CDR2 YYNGEE, per germline. This CDR3 has 15 residues. Trimming cost V 0 bases and J 4 bases; bases outside gene matches: 4. The CDR3 reads CASSVAGTTYNEQFF. CDR3 coding DNA: TGTGCCAGCAGCGTAGCTGGGACTACATACAATGAGCAGTTCTTC.

This sequence joins TRBV11-2 and TRBJ2-7; 12 bases are shared with TRBD2. This CDR3 has 15 residues. From germline, CDR1 is SGHAT and CDR2 FQNNGV. V dropped 6 bases and J dropped 3; count of bases not matched to a gene: 6. CDR3 DNA: TGTGCCAGCAGTCCACTAGCGGGGGGACTCTACGAGCAGTACTTC. This translates into CASSPLAGGLYEQYF. Together with reference TRBV11-2 and TRBJ2-7, the CDR3 gives the full variable domain: EAGVAQSPRYKIIEKRQSVAFWCNPISGHATLYWYQQILGQGPKLLIQFQNNGVVDDSQLPKDRFSAERLKGVDSTLKIQPAKLEDSAVYLCASSPLAGGLYEQYFGPGTRLTVT.

The sample holds a few counts of this clone. This sequence joins TRBV19 and TRBJ1-1; a weak D match, TRBD1 (5 bases). With 3 bases removed from V and 3 bases from J, the gap between germline ends came to 11 bases. The germline V gene has CDR1 LNHDA and CDR2 SQIVND (reference sequence). The CDR3 is 14 amino acids. CDR3 protein: CASSIFQGYTEAFF. DNA for the CDR3: TGTGCCAGTAGTATCTTTCAGGGTTACACTGAAGCTTTCTTT.

V gene TRBV6-5 combines with J gene TRBJ2-2; no clear D. CDR1 is MNHEY and CDR2 is SVGAGI in the germline V gene. This CDR3 is 14 amino acids long. Trimming removed 7 bases at V and 0 bases at J, with 9 bases between. CDR3 bases: TGTGCCAGCAAACCACAGACGAACACCGGGGAGCTGTTTTTT. This translates into CASKPQTNTGELFF.

V and J are TRBV9 and TRBJ2-2; 12 bases line up with TRBD2. Germline-derived CDR1 and CDR2 are SGDLS and YYNGEE. The CDR3 has 17 amino acids. V lost 1 base and J lost 6; bases outside the gene matches: 7. CDR3 in amino acids: CASSVLAGGPSPGELFF. The CDR3 bases are TGTGCCAGCAGCGTACTAGCGGGGGGGCCCTCCCCCGGGGAGCTGTTTTTT.

The chain recombines TRBV28 with TRBJ2-2, with D maybe TRBD1 (6 bases). Germline CDR1 is MDHEN and CDR2 is SYDVKM. V gave up 2 bases and J gave up 3 bases, with 10 bases separating them. The CDR3 totals 15 residues. The CDR3 DNA reads as TGTGCCAGCAGTTTAGTGGGGACATACACCGGGGAGCTGTTTTTT. As protein: CASSLVGTYTGELFF.

The chain is built from TRBV6-5 and TRBJ1-6, with D hard to call. Germline V lookup: CDR1 MNHEY, CDR2 SVGAGI. V was clipped by 10 bases and J by 9 bases, with 16 bases between them. The CDR3 is made up of 13 amino acids. The CDR3 region has the DNA TGTGCCACCGCAGGCCCTAATCGTTCACCCCTCCACTTT. This codes for CATAGPNRSPLHF.

This clone was seen just once. Other DNA sequences in the same sample also yield this CDR3. The gene calls are TRBV12-3 or TRBV12-4 and TRBJ2-5; D might be TRBD2 (5 bases). The CDR3 contains 13 residues. Between the trimmed V and J ends, which lost 0 bases and 5 bases, there was a span of 7 bases. The CDR3 loop is CASSLAGGETQYF. The CDR3 bases are TGTGCCAGCAGTTTAGCGGGCGGGGAGACCCAGTACTTC.

The rearrangement links TRBV7-2 to TRBJ1-2, with D tentatively TRBD1 (6 bases). Trimming removed 5 bases from V and 6 bases from J, with 16 bases in between. Germline CDR1 is SGHTA and CDR2 is FQGNSA. This CDR3 comprises 14 residues. For the CDR3, the DNA is TGTGCCAGCAGCATATACAGGGAAATGGATGGCTACACCTTC. The encoded protein is CASSIYREMDGYTF.

The gene calls are TRBV12-3 or TRBV12-4 and TRBJ2-5; 9 bases are a match to TRBD1. Trimming took 6 bases from V and 5 from J; bases not matched to a gene: 4. The CDR3 has 13 residues. The CDR3 DNA reads as TGTGCCAGCAGGACAGGGGGAAAGGAGACCCAGTACTTC. Amino acids: CASRTGGKETQYF.

This chain connects TRBV9 to TRBJ1-5, with TRBD1 identical over 8 bases. With V trimmed by 4 bases and J by 5 bases, 5 bases remained unmatched. CDR3 length: 14 amino acids. CDR1 is SGDLS and CDR2 is YYNGEE in the germline V gene. The CDR3 is CASSRGQVDQPQHF. CDR3 coding DNA: TGTGCCAGCAGCCGGGGACAGGTTGATCAGCCCCAGCATTTT.

V usage is TRBV9 and J usage is TRBJ1-6; unclear D gene. Germline V CDR1 and CDR2: SGDLS, YYNGEE. CDR3 length equals 12 residues. Trimming stripped 5 bases from V and 8 bases from J, with 8 bases between. CDR3 nucleotides: TGTGCCAGCAGGGGTCAGGATTCACCCCTCCACTTT. It translates to CASRGQDSPLHF.

The CDR3 protein is CASSRIGRGNSYEQYF. The CDR3 DNA sequence: TGCGCCAGCAGCCGTATAGGGAGAGGGAACTCCTACGAGCAGTACTTC. This chain links TRBV5-1 with TRBJ2-7; D possibly corresponds to TRBD2 (5 bases). The CDR3 is made up of 16 amino acids. V lost 4 bases and J 0 bases, leaving 17 bases between the germline ends. Germline CDR1 and CDR2: SGHRS and YFSETQ.

The chain recombines TRBV5-4 with TRBJ1-1; 8 bases are a match to TRBD1. The V gene end was trimmed by 5 bases and the J gene end by 2 bases; junction bases not matched to a gene: 8. CDR3 size: 15 residues. CDR1 is SGHNT, CDR2 YYREEE, per germline (reference sequence). The CDR3 protein is CASRGDRPQNTEAFF. The CDR3 nucleotides are TGTGCCAGCAGGGGGGACAGGCCCCAAAACACTGAAGCTTTCTTT.

V is TRBV15 and J is TRBJ1-2; D unclear. Deletions cut 3 bases from V and 0 bases from J, with 17 bases between. The CDR3 contains 17 residues. The germline gives CDR1 LNHNV, CDR2 YYDKDF (reference sequence). CDR3 sequence reads: CATSSGVGKTSNYGYTF. In DNA form, the CDR3 reads TGTGCCACCAGCAGCGGGGTGGGAAAAACTTCTAACTATGGCTACACCTTC.

In nucleotides, the CDR3 is TGTGCCAGCAGCCACCGGGCGGGGATAACTAACTATGGCTACACCTTC. It encodes CASSHRAGITNYGYTF. J is TRBJ1-2 and V is TRBV3-1 (or the pseudogene TRBV3-2); D remains unclear. CDR3 size: 16 residues. The ends were cut back, 3 bases at V and 0 bases at J, with 14 bases in the middle. Germline V lookup: CDR1 LGHDT, CDR2 YNNKEL (reference sequence).

The V call is TRBV11-2, the J call TRBJ2-7; 10 nucleotides agree with TRBD2. The CDR3 totals 14 residues. V lost 4 bases to trimming and J lost 6 bases; unmatched junction nucleotides: 6. In germline, CDR1 is SGHAT, CDR2 FQNNGV. CDR3 amino acids: CASSYGTSAFEQYF. In DNA, the CDR3 is TGTGCCAGCAGCTACGGGACTAGCGCCTTCGAGCAGTACTTC.

This clone was seen more than once but under ten times. The chain links TRBV6-6 to TRBJ2-7, with a possible D match to TRBD2 (5 bases). The CDR3 is 15 amino acids. Looked up from germline, CDR1 is MNHNY and CDR2 is SVGAGI (reference sequence). Deletions cut 0 bases from V and 5 bases from J, with 14 bases between. CDR3 protein: CASSYSYEGYDEQYF. The DNA for the CDR3 is TGTGCCAGCAGTTACTCGTACGAGGGATACGACGAGCAGTACTTC.

The chain couples TRBV16 to TRBJ1-1; D may be TRBD1 (6 bases). Trimming pared 4 bases from V and 10 bases from J, leaving 13 bases between. CDR1 KGHSY and CDR2 FQNENV come from the germline V gene. The length of the CDR3 is 12 residues. The chain's CDR3 is CASSPNRVGAFF. CDR3 in DNA: TGTGCCAGCAGCCCTAACAGGGTAGGAGCTTTCTTT.

The gene calls are TRBV20-1 and TRBJ1-5; 9 nucleotides line up with TRBD1. V lost 3 bases and J lost 6; bases outside the gene matches: 6. The CDR3 spans 14 residues. The germline CDR1 and CDR2 sequences are DFQATT and SNEGSKA (reference sequence). The CDR3 protein is CSASVQGAGQPQHF. CDR3 bases: TGCAGTGCTAGTGTACAGGGGGCTGGTCAGCCCCAGCATTTT.

The CDR3 DNA follows: TGTGCCAGCAGCGTAGTTCCTAGCGGGACCTACGAGCAGTACTTC. Its protein product is CASSVVPSGTYEQYF. This chain links TRBV9 with TRBJ2-7, with 9 positions matching TRBD2. CDR1 SGDLS and CDR2 YYNGEE come from the germline V gene. J gave up 2 bases and V 0 bases, and 3 bases lay outside the gene matches. This CDR3 comprises 15 residues.

This clone was observed a handful of times. In nucleotides, the CDR3 is TGTGCCAGCAGCCAAGATCCCGCACTAGCGGGGGGCAAAGAGACCCAGTACTTC. Translating gives CASSQDPALAGGKETQYF. This chain joins TRBV3-1 (or the pseudogene TRBV3-2) and TRBJ2-5, with 12 bases matching TRBD2. This CDR3 is built from 18 residues. The trim removed 0 bases at V and 3 bases at J, leaving 8 bases unmatched. The germline V gene has CDR1 LGHDT and CDR2 YNNKEL (reference sequence).

V gene TRBV14 combines with J gene TRBJ2-7, with D tentatively TRBD2 (6 bases). The V gene lost 2 bases and the J gene lost 6 bases, with 17 bases spanning the gap. The germline V gene has CDR1 SGHDN and CDR2 FVKESK. This CDR3 comprises 15 residues. The chain's CDR3 is CASSQLTAGPGEQYF. CDR3 DNA sequence: TGTGCCAGCAGCCAACTAACAGCGGGCCCCGGCGAGCAGTACTTC. Full variable domain (missing parts from reference TRBV14 and TRBJ2-7): EAGVTQFPSHSVIEKGQTVTLRCDPISGHDNLYWYRRVMGKEIKFLLHFVKESKQDESGMPNNRFLAERTGGTYSTLKVQPAELEDSGVYFCASSQLTAGPGEQYFGPGTRLTVT.